This TCR beta chain was observed in a study of cytomegalovirus exposure and HLA in healthy donors. Study summary: Around 80 million unique TCRs from HLA-typed donors were held in an early data release.

Points from the study as a whole: From TCR beta sequences, most subjects' HLA-A and HLA-B alleles were reportedly predicted accurately. A missense variant in DCLRE1C was later tied to TCR beta V- and J-gene trimming.

This CDR3 contains 18 residues. The V gene lost 2 bases and the J gene lost 2 bases, with 19 bases spanning the gap. In germline, CDR1 is MNHEY, CDR2 SMNVEV (reference sequence). This clone was detected a few times. Its antigen is unknown. Both 60 Vbeta primers and 13 Jbeta primers went into the PCR. Sequencing was performed with immunoSEQ multiplex PCR; in TCRdb, only in-frame clones are kept and a portion is missing. Among about 140,000 clones listed, under 80% were seen once. The TCR was taken from a male donor in good health and CMV-seronegative. The chain employs TRBV27 and TRBJ1-5; tentatively, D is TRBD1 (5 bases). What was sequenced was PBMCs. The CDR3 protein is CASSLRLQGGKRNQPQHF. In nucleotides, the CDR3 is TGTGCCAGCAGTTTACGTCTTCAGGGCGGAAAGCGCAATCAGCCCCAGCATTTT.